Detailed here is one T cell receptor beta chain. Its antigen remains unidentified. Per-nucleotide qualities are absent, and no much larger clonotype sits a single base away. The data stem from a study of OX40 agonist ivuxolimab in advanced cancers. Study-wide context: The costimulatory receptor OX40 (CD134) was targeted by ivuxolimab, a fully human IgG2 agonistic monoclonal antibody. Intravenous ivuxolimab was administered to patients every 2 weeks at six dose levels: 0.01, 0.1, 0.3, 1.5, 3 and 10 mg/kg. Of the roughly 52 dose-escalation patients, hepatocellular carcinoma was present in about 20, melanoma in roughly 15, renal cell carcinoma in 9 and head and neck cancer in 9. A male proportion of about 79% and a mean age of approximately 62 years, ranging from about 23 to 90, were recorded for the dose-escalation cohort. Prior anti-PD-1, anti-PD-L1 or anti-CTLA-4 therapy was permitted, and 30% to 45% of dose-escalation patients had received checkpoint inhibitors. Partial responses occurred in three dose-escalation patients: two with cutaneous melanoma and one with hepatocellular carcinoma. Peripheral TCRbeta sequencing aimed to test whether ivuxolimab altered TCR sequence diversity and caused clonal T-cell expansion. The paper reports the monotherapy dose-escalation portion (N of about 47 patients) of the phase I ivuxolimab trial.

Genomic DNA was extracted from sorted cells for sequencing of the TCRbeta CDR3 region. The immunoSEQ Assay was used to sequence the TCRbeta CDR3 regions. The table comes from immuneACCESS by way of TCRdb, which keeps in-frame sequences with V and J called. Part of the clones is missing from these tables; in studies checked, under half for an unresolved V gene and the rest for unknown reasons. The sample table records 75,000 to 100,000 clones; roughly 84% of these occur just once. Together, the top ten hold more than 0.3% of the sample. The CDR3, cysteine through phenylalanine, is 13 amino acids long. The sequence is cut down to CDR3 DNA, 39 bases in frame from base 1. The V and J ends are trimmed by 0 bases and 5 bases, leaving 5 bases between them. Reading the germline V gene (reference sequence) gives CDR1 LNHDA and CDR2 SQIVND. Paper-wide results and their limitations: Low levels of normalized T-cell clonal expansion were also shown by some nonresponding patients. Clonal expansion of both CD4+ and CD8+ blood T cells was observed from baseline to week 6 at doses 0.1 to 3.0 mg/kg. Partial responders in the 0.1-3.0 mg/kg groups had among the lowest normalized peripheral clonal expansion, especially among CD8+ T cells. The antigen specificity of the clonally expanded peripheral T cells was not determined. After ivuxolimab, expanded clones were on average more numerous among CD8+ T cells than among CD4+ T cells.

Patients with a history of autoimmune disease or receiving systemic immunosuppression were excluded from the trial. In every dose cohort, peripheral blood was drawn for TCR sequencing at baseline, cycle 4 day 1, and cycle 7 day 1. The samples were drawn from a first-in-human, open-label, multicenter phase I dose-escalation trial of ivuxolimab. Adults with locally advanced or metastatic head and neck squamous cell, hepatocellular, melanoma or renal cell carcinoma were enrolled in the trial. CD4+ and CD8+ T cells were sorted separately from peripheral blood before TCR sequencing. This receptor chain uses TRBV19 and TRBJ1-5; the D segment cannot be called with confidence. The receptor's source is an adult with an advanced solid tumor such as melanoma, head and neck, liver or kidney cancer. The source was CD4+ or CD8+ T cells sorted from blood, collected in a trial of the OX40 agonist ivuxolimab. The sequenced DNA: TGTGCCAGTAGTATAGATTTTGATCAGCCCCAGCATTTT. This yields the protein CASSIDFDQPQHF.